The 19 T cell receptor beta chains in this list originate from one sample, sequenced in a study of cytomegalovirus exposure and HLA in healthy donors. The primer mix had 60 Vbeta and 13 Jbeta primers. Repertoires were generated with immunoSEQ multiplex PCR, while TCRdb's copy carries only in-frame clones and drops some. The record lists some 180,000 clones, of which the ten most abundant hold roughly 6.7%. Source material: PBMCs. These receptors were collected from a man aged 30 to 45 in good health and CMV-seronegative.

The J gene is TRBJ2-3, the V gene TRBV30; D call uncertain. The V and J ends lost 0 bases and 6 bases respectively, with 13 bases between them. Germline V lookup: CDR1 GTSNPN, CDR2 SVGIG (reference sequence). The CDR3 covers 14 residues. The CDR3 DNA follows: TGTGCCTGGAGTGTACAGCTTCTCTCGGATACGCAGTATTTT. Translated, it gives CAWSVQLLSDTQYF.

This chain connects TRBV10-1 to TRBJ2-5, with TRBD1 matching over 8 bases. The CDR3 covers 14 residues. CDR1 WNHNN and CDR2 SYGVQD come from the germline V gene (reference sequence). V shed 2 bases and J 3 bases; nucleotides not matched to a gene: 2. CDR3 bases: TGCGCCAGCAGTGAGGGACAGGGAGAAGAGACCCAGTACTTC. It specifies CASSEGQGEETQYF.

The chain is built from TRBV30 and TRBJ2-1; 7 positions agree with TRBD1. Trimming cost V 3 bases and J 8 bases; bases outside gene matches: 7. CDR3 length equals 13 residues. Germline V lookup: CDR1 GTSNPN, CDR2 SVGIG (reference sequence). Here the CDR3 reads CAWRRTGADEQFF. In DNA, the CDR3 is TGTGCCTGGAGGAGAACAGGGGCGGATGAGCAGTTCTTC.

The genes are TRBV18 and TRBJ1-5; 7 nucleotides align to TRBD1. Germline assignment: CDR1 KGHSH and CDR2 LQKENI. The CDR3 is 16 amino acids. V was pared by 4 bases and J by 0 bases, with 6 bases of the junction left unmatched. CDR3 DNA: TGTGCCAGCTCACGGGTACAGGGGAATAGCAATCAGCCCCAGCATTTT. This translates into CASSRVQGNSNQPQHF.

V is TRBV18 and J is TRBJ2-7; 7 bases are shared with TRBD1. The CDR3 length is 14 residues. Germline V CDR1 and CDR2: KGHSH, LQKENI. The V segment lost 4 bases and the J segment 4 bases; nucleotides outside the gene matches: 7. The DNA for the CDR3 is TGTGCCAGCTCACTTACGACAGGGACGTACGAGCAGTACTTC. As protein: CASSLTTGTYEQYF.

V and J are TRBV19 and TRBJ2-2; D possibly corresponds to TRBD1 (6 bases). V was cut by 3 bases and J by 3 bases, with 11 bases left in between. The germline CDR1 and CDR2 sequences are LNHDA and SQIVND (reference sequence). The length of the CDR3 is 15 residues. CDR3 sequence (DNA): TGTGCCAGTAGTATGTACAGGGCGGACACCGGGGAGCTGTTTTTT. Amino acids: CASSMYRADTGELFF.

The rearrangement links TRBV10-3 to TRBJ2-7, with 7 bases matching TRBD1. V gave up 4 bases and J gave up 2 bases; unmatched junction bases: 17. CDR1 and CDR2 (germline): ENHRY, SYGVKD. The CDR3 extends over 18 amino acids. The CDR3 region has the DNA TGTGCCATCAGTGCAACAAAATTAAGATCGACAGGGCCCTACGAGCAGTACTTC. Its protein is CAISATKLRSTGPYEQYF.

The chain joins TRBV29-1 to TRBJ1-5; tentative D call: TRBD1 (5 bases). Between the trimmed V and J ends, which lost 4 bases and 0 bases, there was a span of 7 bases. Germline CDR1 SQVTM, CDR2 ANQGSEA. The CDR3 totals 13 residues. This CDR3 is CSVGQYSNQPQHF. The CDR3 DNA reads TGCAGCGTTGGACAGTATAGCAATCAGCCCCAGCATTTT.

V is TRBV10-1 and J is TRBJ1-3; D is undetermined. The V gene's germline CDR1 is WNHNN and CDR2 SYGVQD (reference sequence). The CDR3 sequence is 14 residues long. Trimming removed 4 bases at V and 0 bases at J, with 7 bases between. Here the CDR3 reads CASSGQGSGNTIYF. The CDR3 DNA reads TGCGCCAGCAGTGGACAAGGCTCTGGAAACACCATATATTTT.

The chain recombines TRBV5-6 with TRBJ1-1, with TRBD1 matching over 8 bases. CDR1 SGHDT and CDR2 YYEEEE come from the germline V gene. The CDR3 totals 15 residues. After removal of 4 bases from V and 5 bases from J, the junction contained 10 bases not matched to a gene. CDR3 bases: TGTGCCAGCAGCCCGAAAGACAGGGGATATACTGAAGCTTTCTTT. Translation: CASSPKDRGYTEAFF.

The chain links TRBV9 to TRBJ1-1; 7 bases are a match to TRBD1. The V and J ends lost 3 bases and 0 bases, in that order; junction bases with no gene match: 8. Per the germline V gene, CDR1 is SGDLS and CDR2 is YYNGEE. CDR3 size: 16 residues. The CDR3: CASSGLQGSMNTEAFF. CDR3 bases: TGTGCCAGCAGCGGTCTACAGGGGTCCATGAACACTGAAGCTTTCTTT.

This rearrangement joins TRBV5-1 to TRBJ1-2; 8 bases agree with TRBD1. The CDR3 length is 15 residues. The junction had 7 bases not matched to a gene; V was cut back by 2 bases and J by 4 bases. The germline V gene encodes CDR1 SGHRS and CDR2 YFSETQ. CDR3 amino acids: CASSLTTGVGYGYTF. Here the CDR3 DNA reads TGCGCCAGCAGCTTAACGACAGGGGTTGGCTATGGCTACACCTTC.

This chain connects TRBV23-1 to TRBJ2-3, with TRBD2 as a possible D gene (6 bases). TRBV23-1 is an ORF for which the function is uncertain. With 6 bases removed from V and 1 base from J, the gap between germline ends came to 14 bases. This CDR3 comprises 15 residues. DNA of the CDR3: TGCGCCAGCAGGGGGGGAGAGTTTTGCACAGATACGCAGTATTTT. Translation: CASRGGEFCTDTQYF.

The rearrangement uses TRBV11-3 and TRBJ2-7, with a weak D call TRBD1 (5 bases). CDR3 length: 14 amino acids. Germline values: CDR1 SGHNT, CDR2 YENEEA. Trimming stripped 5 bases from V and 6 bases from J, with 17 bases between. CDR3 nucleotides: TGTGCCAGCAGCCACCAGGGTTCTCGAGGCGAGCAGTACTTC. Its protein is CASSHQGSRGEQYF.

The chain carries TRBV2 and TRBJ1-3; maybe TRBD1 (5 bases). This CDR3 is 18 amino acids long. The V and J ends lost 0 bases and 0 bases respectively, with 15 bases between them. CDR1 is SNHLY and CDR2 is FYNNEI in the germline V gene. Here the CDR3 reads CASSEAGAWTVSGNTIYF. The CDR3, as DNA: TGTGCCAGCAGTGAAGCAGGGGCCTGGACGGTCTCTGGAAACACCATATATTTT.

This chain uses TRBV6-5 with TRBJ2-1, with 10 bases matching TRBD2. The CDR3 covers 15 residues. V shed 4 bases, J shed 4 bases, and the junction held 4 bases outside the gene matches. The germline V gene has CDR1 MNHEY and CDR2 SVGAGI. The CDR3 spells CASSSALAGYNEQFF. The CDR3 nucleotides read TGTGCCAGCAGTTCCGCACTAGCGGGATACAATGAGCAGTTCTTC.

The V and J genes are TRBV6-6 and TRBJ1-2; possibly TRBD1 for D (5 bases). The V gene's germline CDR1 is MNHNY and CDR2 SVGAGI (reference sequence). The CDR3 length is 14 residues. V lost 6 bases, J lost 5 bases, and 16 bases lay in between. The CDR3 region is CASRETGGTYGYTF. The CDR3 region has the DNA TGTGCCAGCAGAGAAACGGGGGGGACTTATGGCTACACCTTC.

CDR3 loop: CATSQGREGNTIYF. CDR3 nucleotide sequence: TGTGCCACCTCACAGGGGCGGGAAGGAAACACCATATATTTT. J is TRBJ1-3 and V is TRBV10-3; 7 bases fit TRBD1. The CDR3 is made up of 14 amino acids. The junction had 10 bases not matched to a gene; V was cut back by 10 bases and J by 4 bases. From germline, CDR1 is ENHRY and CDR2 SYGVKD.

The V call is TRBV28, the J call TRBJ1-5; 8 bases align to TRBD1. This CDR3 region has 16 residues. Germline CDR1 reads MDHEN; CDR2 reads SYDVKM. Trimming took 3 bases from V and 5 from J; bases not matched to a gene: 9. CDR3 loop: CASSFRTGKNHQPQHF. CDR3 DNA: TGTGCCAGCAGTTTTAGGACAGGGAAAAACCATCAGCCCCAGCATTTT.